This TCR beta chain was captured by sequencing in a study of tumor-infiltrating lymphocytes in primary liver carcinoma. Study results and caveats: Top clones occupying all five tumor regions numbered only about 7.5-25%.

Germline V gene lookup returns CDR1 SGHAT and CDR2 FQNNGV. The CDR3 contains 14 residues. The investigators made TCR beta cDNA from 500 ng total RNA, using a constant-region primer. What produced the TCR beta libraries was three nested multiplex PCR rounds using slightly modified ARM-PCR. Primers for the first two PCR rounds were TRBV1-TRBV30 forward primers and a C-beta reverse primer (approximately 10 cycles per round). Each CDR3 protein gets one entry after TCRdb re-called the multiplex PCR reads with MiXCR. The sample lists roughly 53,000 distinct CDR3 sequences, about 68% occurring once. The tissue used was unsorted bulk material of roughly 17-33 mg. RNA and DNA were co-extracted from it with the AllPrep DNA/RNA mini kit. Sampling targeted five separate regions of each tumor, which included the tumor centre. This clonotype was seen a handful of times. Its antigen is not known. The junction and the germline gene differ at one end; a read error may be behind it.

Sequencing input: liver tumor tissue from sampling region 2. Noted subset: tumor region T2, inferior pole. The receptor comes from a man in his forties or fifties with primary liver carcinoma and hepatitis B virus infection. The chain links TRBV11-2 to TRBJ2-7; D remains ambiguous. Here the CDR3 DNA reads TGTGCCAGCAGCTTAACCGACAAAGCCTACGAGCACTACTTC. Encoded protein: CASSLTDKAYEHYF. The full variable domain, with the rest looked up from reference TRBV11-2 and TRBJ2-7, is EAGVAQSPRYKIIEKRQSVAFWCNPISGHATLYWYQQILGQGPKLLIQFQNNGVVDDSQLPKDRFSAERLKGVDSTLKIQPAKLEDSAVYLCASSLTDKAYEHYFGPGTRLTVT.